The 19 T cell receptor beta chains below come from one sample, sequenced in a study of blood T cell repertoires in COVID-19. Assay: immunoSEQ multiplex PCR; the TCRdb copy retains only in-frame clones and omits some. The sample shows roughly 400,000 clones, 88% of them seen only once. The source material was PBMCs or T cells enriched from blood (not recorded which). The receptors here all came from a woman aged 18-29 years who had been exposed to COVID-19.

The V gene is TRBV19, the J gene TRBJ2-6; 9 bases align to TRBD1. The germline V gene has CDR1 LNHDA and CDR2 SQIVND (reference sequence). The V and J ends lost 5 bases and 0 bases, in that order; junction bases with no gene match: 5. The CDR3 runs 17 residues. Written as DNA, the CDR3 is TGTGCCAGTAGTGGGGACAGGGCGTTCTCTGGGGCCAACGTCCTGACTTTC. Its translation: CASSGDRAFSGANVLTF.

This rearrangement joins TRBV27 to TRBJ1-1; 7 positions match TRBD1. This CDR3 contains 14 residues. V dropped 5 bases and J dropped 1; count of bases not matched to a gene: 4. Germline V gene lookup returns CDR1 MNHEY and CDR2 SMNVEV (reference sequence). CDR3 region: CASSPQGGNTEAFF. For the CDR3, the DNA is TGTGCCAGCAGTCCTCAGGGGGGGAACACTGAAGCTTTCTTT.

The CDR3 DNA follows: TGTGCCAGCAGTAGGACAGGGTGGAACACCTTC. It specifies CASSRTGWNTF. This chain uses TRBV28 with TRBJ1-2, with TRBD1 identical over 8 bases. The CDR3 contains 11 residues. V shed 5 bases, J shed 12 bases, and the junction held 5 bases outside the gene matches. Germline V gene lookup returns CDR1 MDHEN and CDR2 SYDVKM.

The chain links TRBV5-1 to TRBJ2-7; D possibly corresponds to TRBD1 (5 bases). The CDR3 extends over 12 amino acids. Trimming took off 4 bases at V and 5 bases at J, with 10 bases between the two ends. The germline gives CDR1 SGHRS, CDR2 YFSETQ. This CDR3 is CASSLVGHEQYF. The CDR3 coding sequence is TGCGCCAGCAGCCTTGTGGGGCACGAGCAGTACTTC.

In this sample, this clone turned up once. This rearrangement joins TRBV7-9 to TRBJ1-5, with 8 bases fitting TRBD1. CDR1 SEHNR and CDR2 FQNEAQ come from the germline V gene (reference sequence). The CDR3 runs to 15 residues. V trimming: 5 bases; J trimming: 1 base; junction bases outside the gene matches: 4. DNA of the CDR3: TGTGCCAGCAGCCCCGACAGGGGAAGCAATCAGCCCCAGCATTTT. This translates into CASSPDRGSNQPQHF.

The chain has TRBV9 and TRBJ2-1, with 7 bases that match TRBD2. Germline V CDR1 and CDR2: SGDLS, YYNGEE. The CDR3 has 15 amino acids. The V segment lost 3 bases and the J segment 3 bases; nucleotides outside the gene matches: 6. CDR3 bases: TGTGCCAGCAGCGACAAGGGACTACACTACAATGAGCAGTTCTTC. Its translation is CASSDKGLHYNEQFF.

This clone was recorded once. The chain combines TRBV18 with TRBJ2-7; 7 positions match TRBD1. CDR1 and CDR2 from the germline V gene are KGHSH and LQKENI. The CDR3 sequence is 14 residues long. With 1 base clipped from V and 4 bases from J, the junction kept 4 bases outside the gene matches. The CDR3 loop reads CASSPRDRGYEQYF. The CDR3 bases are TGTGCCAGCTCACCACGGGACAGAGGGTACGAGCAGTACTTC.

The J gene is TRBJ1-6, the V gene TRBV11-2; D uncertain. Trimming took off 2 bases at V and 0 bases at J, with 14 bases between the two ends. CDR3 size: 18 residues. Germline CDR1 reads SGHAT; CDR2 reads FQNNGV. CDR3 in DNA: TGTGCCAGCAGCTTATTTTTGCCCAGAAACTCCTATAATTCACCCCTCCACTTT. Translating it yields CASSLFLPRNSYNSPLHF.

V and J are TRBV5-1 and TRBJ2-4; 10 nucleotides align to TRBD2. From germline, CDR1 is SGHRS and CDR2 YFSETQ. The junction had 7 bases not matched to a gene; V was cut back by 0 bases and J by 4 bases. The CDR3 spans 17 residues. The CDR3 DNA follows: TGCGCCAGCAGCTTGGCGGGATTAGCGGGGGGAAAAAACATTCAGTACTTC. Its protein product is CASSLAGLAGGKNIQYF.

The rearrangement joins TRBV28 to TRBJ2-7, with TRBD2 as a possible D gene (5 bases). Between the trimmed V and J ends, which lost 5 bases and 1 base, there was a span of 9 bases. Germline V lookup: CDR1 MDHEN, CDR2 SYDVKM. This CDR3 has 13 amino acids. The CDR3 DNA is TGTGCCAGCAGTGACGGAGGTTCCTACGAGCAGTACTTC. Its translation is CASSDGGSYEQYF.

The rearrangement uses TRBV11-2 and TRBJ2-1; 11 bases fit TRBD2. Germline values: CDR1 SGHAT, CDR2 FQNNGV. CDR3 size: 17 residues. Losses at the gene ends were 2 bases for V and 8 bases for J; bases not matched to a gene: 11. CDR3 residues: CASSLIPPGLAEYEQFF. Written as DNA, the CDR3 is TGTGCCAGCAGCTTAATCCCCCCGGGACTAGCGGAATATGAGCAGTTCTTC.

The genes are TRBV10-1 and TRBJ1-5, with 7 bases lining up with TRBD1. V gave up 8 bases and J gave up 4 bases; unmatched junction bases: 5. Germline CDR1 and CDR2: WNHNN and SYGVQD (reference sequence). This CDR3 contains 13 residues. DNA of the CDR3: TGCGCCAGCCAATCGACAGGGAATCAGCCCCAGCATTTT. It specifies CASQSTGNQPQHF.

V is TRBV6-5 and J is TRBJ2-1, with D tentatively TRBD2 (6 bases). The germline gives CDR1 MNHEY, CDR2 SVGAGI. This CDR3 comprises 15 residues. Trimming stripped 2 bases from V and 5 bases from J, with 13 bases between. The CDR3 protein is CASSYPGGDDNEQFF. CDR3 DNA: TGTGCCAGCAGTTACCCCGGCGGGGACGACAATGAGCAGTTCTTC.

V usage is TRBV13 and J usage is TRBJ2-7; 7 bases map to TRBD1. The CDR3 runs to 15 residues. After removal of 5 bases from V and 6 bases from J, the junction contained 13 bases not matched to a gene. The V gene's germline CDR1 is PRHDT and CDR2 FYEKMQ (reference sequence). As DNA, the CDR3 is TGTGCCAGCAGCCTAGTAGAGACAGGGAGTGGCGAGCAGTACTTC. Translating it yields CASSLVETGSGEQYF.

The rearrangement links TRBV19 to TRBJ2-1; maybe TRBD2 (6 bases). V lost 1 base and J 11 bases, leaving 12 bases between the germline ends. CDR1 is LNHDA and CDR2 is SQIVND in the germline V gene (reference sequence). This CDR3 contains 13 residues. The CDR3 DNA reads as TGTGCCAGTAGTATAGGGTGGCGGGATAAGCAGTTCTTC. Translation: CASSIGWRDKQFF. Filled out from reference TRBV19 and TRBJ2-1, the complete variable domain reads DGGITQSPKYLFRKEGQNVTLSCEQNLNHDAMYWYRQDPGQGLRLIYYSQIVNDFQKGDIAEGYSVSREKKESFPLTVTSAQKNPTAFYLCASSIGWRDKQFFGPGTRLTVL.

The chain links TRBV27 to TRBJ2-7; 12 nucleotides align to TRBD2. CDR1 is MNHEY and CDR2 is SMNVEV in the germline V gene (reference sequence). The CDR3 has 16 residues. J was trimmed by 5 bases and V by 6 bases; bases with no gene match: 11. The CDR3 region has the DNA TGTGCCAGCAGGGGGGGCTGGGGACTAGCGGGCCACGAGCAGTACTTC. Protein sequence: CASRGGWGLAGHEQYF.

The chain links TRBV18 to TRBJ2-1; D is unclear. V gave up 1 base and J gave up 9 bases, with 10 bases separating them. The germline V gene has CDR1 KGHSH and CDR2 LQKENI. The CDR3 has 13 residues. CDR3: CASSPLSVAEQFF. The CDR3 region has the DNA TGTGCCAGCTCACCACTCTCGGTCGCTGAGCAGTTCTTC.

V and J are TRBV28 and TRBJ1-1, with D maybe TRBD1 (5 bases). Trimming took off 3 bases at V and 1 base at J, with 9 bases between the two ends. Germline V gene lookup returns CDR1 MDHEN and CDR2 SYDVKM. The CDR3 length is 14 residues. In nucleotides, the CDR3 is TGTGCCAGCAGTTTGGGACTTTCGAACACTGAAGCTTTCTTT. This translates into CASSLGLSNTEAFF.

This chain links TRBV4-2 with TRBJ2-7, with D perhaps TRBD2 (6 bases). The V end was cut by 4 bases, the J end by 2 bases, with 12 bases between. Germline V gene lookup returns CDR1 LGHNA and CDR2 YNFKEQ. CDR3 length equals 14 residues. The CDR3 coding sequence is TGTGCCAGCAGCCTAGAGCGGGCAACCTACGAGCAGTACTTC. Residues: CASSLERATYEQYF.